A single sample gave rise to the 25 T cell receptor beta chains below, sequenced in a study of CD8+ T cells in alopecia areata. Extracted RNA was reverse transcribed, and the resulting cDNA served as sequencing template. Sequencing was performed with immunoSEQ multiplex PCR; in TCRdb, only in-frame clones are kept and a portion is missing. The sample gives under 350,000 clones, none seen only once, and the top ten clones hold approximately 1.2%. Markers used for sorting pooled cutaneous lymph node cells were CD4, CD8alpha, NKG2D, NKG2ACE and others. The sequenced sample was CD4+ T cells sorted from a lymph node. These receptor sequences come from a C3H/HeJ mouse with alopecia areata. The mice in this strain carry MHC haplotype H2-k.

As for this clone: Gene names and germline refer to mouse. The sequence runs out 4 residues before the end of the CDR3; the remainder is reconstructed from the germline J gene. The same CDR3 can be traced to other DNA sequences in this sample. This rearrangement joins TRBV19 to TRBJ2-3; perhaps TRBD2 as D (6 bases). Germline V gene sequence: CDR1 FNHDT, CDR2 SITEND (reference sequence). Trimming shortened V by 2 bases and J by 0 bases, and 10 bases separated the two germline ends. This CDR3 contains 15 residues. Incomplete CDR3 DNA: TGTGCCAGCAGTATTTTGGGGACTAGTGCAGAA. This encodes CASSILGTSAE. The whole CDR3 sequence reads CASSILGTSAETLYF.

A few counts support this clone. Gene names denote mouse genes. The part of the CDR3 DNA that was read is TGTGCCAGCAGTCGGGACAGGGTCACCGGG. It encodes CASSRDRVTG. The full CDR3 sequence reads CASSRDRVTGQLYF. The chain has TRBV13-3 and TRBJ2-2; 9 bases align to TRBD1. The CDR3 end lies 4 residues beyond the end of the read and is filled in from the germline J gene. After removal of 4 bases from V and 4 bases from J, the junction contained 2 bases not matched to a gene. Germline-derived CDR1 and CDR2 are NNHDY and SYVADS. The CDR3 length is 14 residues.

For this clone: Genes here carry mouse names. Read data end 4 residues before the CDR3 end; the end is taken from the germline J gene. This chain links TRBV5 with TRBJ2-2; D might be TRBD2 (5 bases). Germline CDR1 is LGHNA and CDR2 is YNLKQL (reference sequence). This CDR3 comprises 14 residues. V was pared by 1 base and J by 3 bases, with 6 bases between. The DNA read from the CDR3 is TGTGCCAGCAGCCAAGTACTGGACACCGGG. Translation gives CASSQVLDTG. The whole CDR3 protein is CASSQVLDTGQLYF.

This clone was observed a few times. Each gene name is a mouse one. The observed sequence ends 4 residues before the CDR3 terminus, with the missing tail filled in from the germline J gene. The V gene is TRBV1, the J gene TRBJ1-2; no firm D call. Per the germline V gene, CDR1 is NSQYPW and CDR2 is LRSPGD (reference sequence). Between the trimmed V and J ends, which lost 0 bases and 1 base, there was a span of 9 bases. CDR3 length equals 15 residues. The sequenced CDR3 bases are TGCACCTGCAGTGCAGATCTGTCCCTAAACTCC. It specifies CTCSADLSLNS. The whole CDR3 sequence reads CTCSADLSLNSDYTF.

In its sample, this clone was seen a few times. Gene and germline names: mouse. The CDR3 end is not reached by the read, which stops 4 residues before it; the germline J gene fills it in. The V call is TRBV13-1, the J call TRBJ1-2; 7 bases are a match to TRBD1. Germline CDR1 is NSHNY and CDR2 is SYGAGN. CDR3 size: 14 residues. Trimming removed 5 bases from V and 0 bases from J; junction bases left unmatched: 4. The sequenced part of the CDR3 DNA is TGTGCCAGCAGGAGACAGGGCTCAAACTCC. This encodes CASRRQGSNS. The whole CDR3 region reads CASRRQGSNSDYTF.

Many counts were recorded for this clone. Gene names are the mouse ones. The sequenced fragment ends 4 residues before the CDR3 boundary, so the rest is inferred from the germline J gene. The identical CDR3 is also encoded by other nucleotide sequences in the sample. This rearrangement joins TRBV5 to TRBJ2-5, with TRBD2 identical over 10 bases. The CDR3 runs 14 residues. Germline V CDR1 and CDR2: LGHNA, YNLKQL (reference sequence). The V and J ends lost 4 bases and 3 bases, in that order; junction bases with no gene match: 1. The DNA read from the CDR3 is TGTGCCAGCAGCCCGGACTGGGGGCAAGAC. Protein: CASSPDWGQD. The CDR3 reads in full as CASSPDWGQDTQYF.

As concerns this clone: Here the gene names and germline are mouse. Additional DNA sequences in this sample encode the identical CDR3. The sequenced CDR3 bases are TGTGCCAGCGGTGATAGGGGTGCAAACACA. Residues: CASGDRGANT. The whole CDR3 is CASGDRGANTEVFF. V is TRBV13-2 and J is TRBJ1-1; TRBD1 is a possible D gene (5 bases). The CDR3 end is not reached by the read, which stops 4 residues before it; the germline J gene fills it in. CDR1 and CDR2 (germline): NNHNN, SYGAGS (reference sequence). V gave up 1 base and J gave up 0 bases, with 7 bases separating them. The CDR3 has 14 amino acids.

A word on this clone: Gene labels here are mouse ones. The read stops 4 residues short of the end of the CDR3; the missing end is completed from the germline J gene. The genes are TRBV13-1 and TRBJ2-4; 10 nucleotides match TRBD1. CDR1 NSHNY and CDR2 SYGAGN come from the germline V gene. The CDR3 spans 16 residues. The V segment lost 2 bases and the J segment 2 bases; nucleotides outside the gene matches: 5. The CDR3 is CASSEMTGGLQNTLYF. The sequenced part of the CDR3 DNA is TGTGCCAGCAGTGAAATGACAGGGGGCCTTCAAAAC.

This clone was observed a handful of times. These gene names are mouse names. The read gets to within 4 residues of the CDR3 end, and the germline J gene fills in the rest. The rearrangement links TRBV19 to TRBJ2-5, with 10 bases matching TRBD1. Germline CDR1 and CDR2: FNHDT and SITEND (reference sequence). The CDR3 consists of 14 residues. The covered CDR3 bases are TGTGCCAGCAGTGACAGGGGGCGCGTGGAC. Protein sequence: CASSDRGRVD. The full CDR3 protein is CASSDRGRVDTQYF.

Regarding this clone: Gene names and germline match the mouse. The chain's CDR3 is CAWGLGLGANTGQLYF. The covered CDR3 bases are TGTGCCTGGGGACTCGGACTGGGGGCAAACACCGGG. The chain links TRBV31 to TRBJ2-2; 10 positions agree with TRBD2. From the germline J gene comes the end of the CDR3, since the read stops 4 residues before it. CDR1 and CDR2 from the germline V gene are GKSSPN and SITVG. CDR3 size: 16 residues. V was pared by 5 bases and J by 0 bases, with 6 bases of the junction left unmatched. Complete variable domain (other parts from reference TRBV31 and TRBJ2-2): AQTIHQWPVAEIKAVGSPLSLGCTIKGKSSPNLYWYWQATGGTLQQLFYSITVGQVESVVQLNLSASRPKDDQFILSTEKLLLSHSGFYLCAWGLGLGANTGQLYFGEGSKLTVL.

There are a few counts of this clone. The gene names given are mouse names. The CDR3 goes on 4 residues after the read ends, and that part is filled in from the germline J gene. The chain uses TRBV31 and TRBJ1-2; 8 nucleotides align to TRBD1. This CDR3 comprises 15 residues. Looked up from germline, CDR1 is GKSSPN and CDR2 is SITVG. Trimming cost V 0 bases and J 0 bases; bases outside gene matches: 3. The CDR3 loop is CAWSLAGGANSDYTF. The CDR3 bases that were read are TGTGCCTGGAGTCTAGCAGGGGGCGCAAACTCC.

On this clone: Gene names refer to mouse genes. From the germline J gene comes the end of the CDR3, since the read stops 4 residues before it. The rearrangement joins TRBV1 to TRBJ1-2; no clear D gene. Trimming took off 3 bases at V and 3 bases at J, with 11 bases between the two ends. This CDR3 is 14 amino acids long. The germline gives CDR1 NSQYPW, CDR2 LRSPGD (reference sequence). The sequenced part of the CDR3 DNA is TGCACCTGCAGTGCGCAGGTCGGCGACTCC. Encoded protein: CTCSAQVGDS. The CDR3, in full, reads CTCSAQVGDSDYTF.

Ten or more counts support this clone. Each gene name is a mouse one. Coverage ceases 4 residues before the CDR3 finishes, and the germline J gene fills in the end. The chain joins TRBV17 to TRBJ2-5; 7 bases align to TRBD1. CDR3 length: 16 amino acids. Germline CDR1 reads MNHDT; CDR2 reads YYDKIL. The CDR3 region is CASSRDPPGQKDTQYF. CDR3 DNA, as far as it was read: TGTGCTAGCAGTAGAGACCCTCCGGGACAGAAAGAC.

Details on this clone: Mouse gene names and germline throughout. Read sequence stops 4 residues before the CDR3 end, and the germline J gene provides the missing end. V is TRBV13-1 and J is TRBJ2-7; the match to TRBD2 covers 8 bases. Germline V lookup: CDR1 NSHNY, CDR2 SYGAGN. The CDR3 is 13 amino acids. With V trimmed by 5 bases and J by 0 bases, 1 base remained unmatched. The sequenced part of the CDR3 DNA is TGTGCCAGCAGGGGGGGGGCCTCCTAT. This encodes CASRGGASY. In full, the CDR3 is CASRGGASYEQYF.

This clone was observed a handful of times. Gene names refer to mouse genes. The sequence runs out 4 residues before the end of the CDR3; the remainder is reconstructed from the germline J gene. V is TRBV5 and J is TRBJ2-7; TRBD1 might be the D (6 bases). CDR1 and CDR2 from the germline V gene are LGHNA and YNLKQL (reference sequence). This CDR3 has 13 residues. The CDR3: CASSQKDSYEQYF. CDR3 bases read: TGTGCCAGCAGCCAAAAGGACAGTTAT.

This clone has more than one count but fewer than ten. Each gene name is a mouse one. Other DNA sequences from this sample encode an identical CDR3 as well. CDR3 bases read: TGTGCCTGGAGTCCGACAGGCGGGTCC. It specifies CAWSPTGGS. The entire CDR3 protein is CAWSPTGGSDYTF. The chain joins TRBV31 to TRBJ1-2; tentatively, D is TRBD1 (6 bases). The read gets to within 4 residues of the CDR3 end, and the germline J gene fills in the rest. Germline CDR1 reads GKSSPN; CDR2 reads SITVG. The CDR3 is 13 residues long.

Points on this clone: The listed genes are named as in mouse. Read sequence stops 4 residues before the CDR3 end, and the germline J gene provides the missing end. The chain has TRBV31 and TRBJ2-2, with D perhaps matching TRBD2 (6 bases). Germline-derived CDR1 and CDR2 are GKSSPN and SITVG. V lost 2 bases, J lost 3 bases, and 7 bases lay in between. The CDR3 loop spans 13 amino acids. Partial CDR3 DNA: TGTGCCTGGAGTTCTGGGGACACCGGG. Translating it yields CAWSSGDTG. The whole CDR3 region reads CAWSSGDTGQLYF.

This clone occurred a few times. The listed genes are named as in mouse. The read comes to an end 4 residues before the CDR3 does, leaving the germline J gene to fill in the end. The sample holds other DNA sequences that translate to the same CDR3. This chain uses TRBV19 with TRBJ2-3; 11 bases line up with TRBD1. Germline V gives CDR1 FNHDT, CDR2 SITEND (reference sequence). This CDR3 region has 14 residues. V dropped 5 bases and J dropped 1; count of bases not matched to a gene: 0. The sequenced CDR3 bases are TGTGCCAGCAGGGACAGGGGGCGTGCAGAA. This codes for CASRDRGRAE. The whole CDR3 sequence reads CASRDRGRAETLYF. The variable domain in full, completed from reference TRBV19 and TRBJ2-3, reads GGIITQTPKFLIGQEGQKLTLKCQQNFNHDTMYWYRQDSGKGLRLIYYSITENDLQKGDLSEGYDASREKKSSFSLTVTSAQKNEMAVFLCASRDRGRAETLYFGSGTRLTVL.

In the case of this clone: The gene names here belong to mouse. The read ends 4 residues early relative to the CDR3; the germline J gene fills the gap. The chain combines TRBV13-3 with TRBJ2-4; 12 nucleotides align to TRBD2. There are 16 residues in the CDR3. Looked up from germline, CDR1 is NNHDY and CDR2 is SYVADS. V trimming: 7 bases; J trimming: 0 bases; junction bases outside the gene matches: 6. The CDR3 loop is CASHGTGGFSQNTLYF. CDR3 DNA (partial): TGTGCCAGCCATGGGACTGGGGGGTTTAGTCAAAAC.

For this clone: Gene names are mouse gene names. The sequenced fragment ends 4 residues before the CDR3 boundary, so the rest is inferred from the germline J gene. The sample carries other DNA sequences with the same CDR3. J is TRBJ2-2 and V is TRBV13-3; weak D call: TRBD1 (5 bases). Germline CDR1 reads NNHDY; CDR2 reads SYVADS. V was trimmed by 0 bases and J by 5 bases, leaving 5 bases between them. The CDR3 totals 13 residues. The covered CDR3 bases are TGTGCCAGCAGTGATGCAGGGACCGGG. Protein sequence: CASSDAGTG. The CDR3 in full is CASSDAGTGQLYF.

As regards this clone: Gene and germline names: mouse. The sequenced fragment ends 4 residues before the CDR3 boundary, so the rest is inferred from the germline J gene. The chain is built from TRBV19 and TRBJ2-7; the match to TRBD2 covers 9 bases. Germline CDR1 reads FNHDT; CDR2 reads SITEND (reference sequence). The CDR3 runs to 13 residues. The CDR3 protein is CASTRLGEYEQYF. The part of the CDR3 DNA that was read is TGTGCCAGCACCCGACTGGGGGAGTAT. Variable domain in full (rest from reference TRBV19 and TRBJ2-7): GGIITQTPKFLIGQEGQKLTLKCQQNFNHDTMYWYRQDSGKGLRLIYYSITENDLQKGDLSEGYDASREKKSSFSLTVTSAQKNEMAVFLCASTRLGEYEQYFGPGTRLTVL.

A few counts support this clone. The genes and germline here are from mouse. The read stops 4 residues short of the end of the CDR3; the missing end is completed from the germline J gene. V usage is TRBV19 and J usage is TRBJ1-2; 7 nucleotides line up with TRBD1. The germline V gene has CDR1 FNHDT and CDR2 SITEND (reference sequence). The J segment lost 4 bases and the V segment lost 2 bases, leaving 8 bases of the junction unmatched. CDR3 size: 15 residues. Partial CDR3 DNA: TGTGCCAGCAGTATGAAAGGGGGCAAGGGCTCC. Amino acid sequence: CASSMKGGKGS. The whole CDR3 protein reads CASSMKGGKGSDYTF.

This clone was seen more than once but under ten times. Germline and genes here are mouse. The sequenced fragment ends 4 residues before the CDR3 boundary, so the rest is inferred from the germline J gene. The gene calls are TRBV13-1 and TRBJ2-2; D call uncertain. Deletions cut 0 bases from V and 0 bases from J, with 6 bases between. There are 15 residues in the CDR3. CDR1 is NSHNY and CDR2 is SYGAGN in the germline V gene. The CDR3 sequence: CASSDGQANTGQLYF. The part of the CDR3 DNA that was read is TGTGCCAGCAGTGATGGGCAGGCAAACACCGGG.

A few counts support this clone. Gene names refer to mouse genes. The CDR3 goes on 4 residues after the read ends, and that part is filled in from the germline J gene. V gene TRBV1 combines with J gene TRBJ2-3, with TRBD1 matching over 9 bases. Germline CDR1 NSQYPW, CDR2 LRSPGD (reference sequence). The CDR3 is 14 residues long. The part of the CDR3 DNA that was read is TGCACCTGCAGTGGGGGACAGGGAATAGAA. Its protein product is CTCSGGQGIE. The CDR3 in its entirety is CTCSGGQGIETLYF.

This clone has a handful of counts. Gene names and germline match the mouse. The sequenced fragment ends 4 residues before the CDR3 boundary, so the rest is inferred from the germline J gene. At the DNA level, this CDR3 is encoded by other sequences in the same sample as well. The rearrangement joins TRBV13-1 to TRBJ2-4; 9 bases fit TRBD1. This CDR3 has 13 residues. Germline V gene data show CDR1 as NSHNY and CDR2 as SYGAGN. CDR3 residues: CASSGTGENTLYF. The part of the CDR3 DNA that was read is TGTGCCAGCAGTGGGACAGGGGAAAAC.